The clone carrying this T cell receptor (beta chain) has a handful of counts. Its antigen is currently unknown. Regarding time point: newly diagnosed GD, antithyroid drugs for less than 3 months. From RNA extracted from PBMCs, the TCR library was made. The germline V and J ends were trimmed by 4 bases and 0 bases, with 9 bases remaining between them. This CDR3 is built from 14 residues. The V gene's germline CDR1 is LNHDA and CDR2 SQIVND (reference sequence). Investigators prepared the TCR beta libraries by applying iRepertoire HTBI primers and Arm-PCR of CDR3 regions. In TCRdb, the multiplex PCR reads were re-called with MiXCR into one record per CDR3 protein. The table has around 420,000 distinct CDR3 sequences, around 16% seen once; the top ten hold under 9%. This sample is drawn from a study of regulatory T cells in long-lasting Graves disease. Background on the study: Less than 3 months of antithyroid drugs had been taken by newly diagnosed Graves' patients.

Study conclusions and caveats: Researchers reported studying only peripheral blood, not thyroid tissue. It is possible that accuracy was reduced by the small size of the sample. Among samples with persistent disease, TRBV28, TRBJ1-2 and TRBJ2-5 were favored.

The sample also formed part of further work on T cells in Graves' hyperthyroidism and ophthalmopathy.

This chain connects TRBV19 to TRBJ1-2, with D possibly TRBD1 on 6 matching bases. The sequencing used peripheral blood mononuclear cells (PBMCs), collected at new diagnosis, from a patient treated with antithyroid drugs. The sequence was collected from a woman in her thirties or forties with Graves disease. In DNA form, the CDR3 reads TGTGCCAGTAGTAACAGGGAAACTAACTATGGCTACACCTTC. It specifies CASSNRETNYGYTF.